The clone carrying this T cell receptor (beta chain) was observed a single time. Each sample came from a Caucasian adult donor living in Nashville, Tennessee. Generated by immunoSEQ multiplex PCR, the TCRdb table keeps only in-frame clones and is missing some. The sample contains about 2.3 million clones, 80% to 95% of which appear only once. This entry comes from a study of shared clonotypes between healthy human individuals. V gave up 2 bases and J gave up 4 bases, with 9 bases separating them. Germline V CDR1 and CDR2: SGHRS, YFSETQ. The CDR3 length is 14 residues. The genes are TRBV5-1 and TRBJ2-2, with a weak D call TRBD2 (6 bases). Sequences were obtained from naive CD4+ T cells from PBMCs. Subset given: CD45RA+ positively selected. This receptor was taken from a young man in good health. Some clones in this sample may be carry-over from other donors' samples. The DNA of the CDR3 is TGCGCCAGCAGCTTCGGGAGTCCCACCGGGGAGCTGTTTTTT. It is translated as CASSFGSPTGELFF.